This TCR beta chain came from a study of blood T cell repertoires in COVID-19. Study details: Sites across the United States, Italy and Spain contributed samples from acute and convalescent COVID-19. PBMCs, B-cell-depleted T cells, or T cells provided the cDNA or gDNA that made up the material.

Per the original methods: Reference gene primers were amplified, and this amplification served to estimate nucleated cell counts. Profiled with immunoSEQ multiplex PCR; TCRdb holds only in-frame clones, not every one. V and J calls and clone size are as listed in that table; D and trimming were resolved from the DNA. The sample consists of approximately 280,000 clones, 75% to 90% of them appearing once. Germline V CDR1 and CDR2: MGHDK, SYGVNS. This CDR3 spans 17 amino acids. The ends lost 2 bases at V and 3 bases at J; junction bases unmatched: 11. The sequencing input was peripheral blood. The TCR was taken from a woman aged 25-40 years who had recovered from COVID-19. The chain has TRBV25-1 and TRBJ1-1, with 8 bases that match TRBD1. The CDR3 loop is CASSEVGRGRTHTEAFF. The CDR3 bases are TGTGCCAGCAGTGAAGTGGGCAGGGGGCGAACTCACACTGAAGCTTTCTTT.